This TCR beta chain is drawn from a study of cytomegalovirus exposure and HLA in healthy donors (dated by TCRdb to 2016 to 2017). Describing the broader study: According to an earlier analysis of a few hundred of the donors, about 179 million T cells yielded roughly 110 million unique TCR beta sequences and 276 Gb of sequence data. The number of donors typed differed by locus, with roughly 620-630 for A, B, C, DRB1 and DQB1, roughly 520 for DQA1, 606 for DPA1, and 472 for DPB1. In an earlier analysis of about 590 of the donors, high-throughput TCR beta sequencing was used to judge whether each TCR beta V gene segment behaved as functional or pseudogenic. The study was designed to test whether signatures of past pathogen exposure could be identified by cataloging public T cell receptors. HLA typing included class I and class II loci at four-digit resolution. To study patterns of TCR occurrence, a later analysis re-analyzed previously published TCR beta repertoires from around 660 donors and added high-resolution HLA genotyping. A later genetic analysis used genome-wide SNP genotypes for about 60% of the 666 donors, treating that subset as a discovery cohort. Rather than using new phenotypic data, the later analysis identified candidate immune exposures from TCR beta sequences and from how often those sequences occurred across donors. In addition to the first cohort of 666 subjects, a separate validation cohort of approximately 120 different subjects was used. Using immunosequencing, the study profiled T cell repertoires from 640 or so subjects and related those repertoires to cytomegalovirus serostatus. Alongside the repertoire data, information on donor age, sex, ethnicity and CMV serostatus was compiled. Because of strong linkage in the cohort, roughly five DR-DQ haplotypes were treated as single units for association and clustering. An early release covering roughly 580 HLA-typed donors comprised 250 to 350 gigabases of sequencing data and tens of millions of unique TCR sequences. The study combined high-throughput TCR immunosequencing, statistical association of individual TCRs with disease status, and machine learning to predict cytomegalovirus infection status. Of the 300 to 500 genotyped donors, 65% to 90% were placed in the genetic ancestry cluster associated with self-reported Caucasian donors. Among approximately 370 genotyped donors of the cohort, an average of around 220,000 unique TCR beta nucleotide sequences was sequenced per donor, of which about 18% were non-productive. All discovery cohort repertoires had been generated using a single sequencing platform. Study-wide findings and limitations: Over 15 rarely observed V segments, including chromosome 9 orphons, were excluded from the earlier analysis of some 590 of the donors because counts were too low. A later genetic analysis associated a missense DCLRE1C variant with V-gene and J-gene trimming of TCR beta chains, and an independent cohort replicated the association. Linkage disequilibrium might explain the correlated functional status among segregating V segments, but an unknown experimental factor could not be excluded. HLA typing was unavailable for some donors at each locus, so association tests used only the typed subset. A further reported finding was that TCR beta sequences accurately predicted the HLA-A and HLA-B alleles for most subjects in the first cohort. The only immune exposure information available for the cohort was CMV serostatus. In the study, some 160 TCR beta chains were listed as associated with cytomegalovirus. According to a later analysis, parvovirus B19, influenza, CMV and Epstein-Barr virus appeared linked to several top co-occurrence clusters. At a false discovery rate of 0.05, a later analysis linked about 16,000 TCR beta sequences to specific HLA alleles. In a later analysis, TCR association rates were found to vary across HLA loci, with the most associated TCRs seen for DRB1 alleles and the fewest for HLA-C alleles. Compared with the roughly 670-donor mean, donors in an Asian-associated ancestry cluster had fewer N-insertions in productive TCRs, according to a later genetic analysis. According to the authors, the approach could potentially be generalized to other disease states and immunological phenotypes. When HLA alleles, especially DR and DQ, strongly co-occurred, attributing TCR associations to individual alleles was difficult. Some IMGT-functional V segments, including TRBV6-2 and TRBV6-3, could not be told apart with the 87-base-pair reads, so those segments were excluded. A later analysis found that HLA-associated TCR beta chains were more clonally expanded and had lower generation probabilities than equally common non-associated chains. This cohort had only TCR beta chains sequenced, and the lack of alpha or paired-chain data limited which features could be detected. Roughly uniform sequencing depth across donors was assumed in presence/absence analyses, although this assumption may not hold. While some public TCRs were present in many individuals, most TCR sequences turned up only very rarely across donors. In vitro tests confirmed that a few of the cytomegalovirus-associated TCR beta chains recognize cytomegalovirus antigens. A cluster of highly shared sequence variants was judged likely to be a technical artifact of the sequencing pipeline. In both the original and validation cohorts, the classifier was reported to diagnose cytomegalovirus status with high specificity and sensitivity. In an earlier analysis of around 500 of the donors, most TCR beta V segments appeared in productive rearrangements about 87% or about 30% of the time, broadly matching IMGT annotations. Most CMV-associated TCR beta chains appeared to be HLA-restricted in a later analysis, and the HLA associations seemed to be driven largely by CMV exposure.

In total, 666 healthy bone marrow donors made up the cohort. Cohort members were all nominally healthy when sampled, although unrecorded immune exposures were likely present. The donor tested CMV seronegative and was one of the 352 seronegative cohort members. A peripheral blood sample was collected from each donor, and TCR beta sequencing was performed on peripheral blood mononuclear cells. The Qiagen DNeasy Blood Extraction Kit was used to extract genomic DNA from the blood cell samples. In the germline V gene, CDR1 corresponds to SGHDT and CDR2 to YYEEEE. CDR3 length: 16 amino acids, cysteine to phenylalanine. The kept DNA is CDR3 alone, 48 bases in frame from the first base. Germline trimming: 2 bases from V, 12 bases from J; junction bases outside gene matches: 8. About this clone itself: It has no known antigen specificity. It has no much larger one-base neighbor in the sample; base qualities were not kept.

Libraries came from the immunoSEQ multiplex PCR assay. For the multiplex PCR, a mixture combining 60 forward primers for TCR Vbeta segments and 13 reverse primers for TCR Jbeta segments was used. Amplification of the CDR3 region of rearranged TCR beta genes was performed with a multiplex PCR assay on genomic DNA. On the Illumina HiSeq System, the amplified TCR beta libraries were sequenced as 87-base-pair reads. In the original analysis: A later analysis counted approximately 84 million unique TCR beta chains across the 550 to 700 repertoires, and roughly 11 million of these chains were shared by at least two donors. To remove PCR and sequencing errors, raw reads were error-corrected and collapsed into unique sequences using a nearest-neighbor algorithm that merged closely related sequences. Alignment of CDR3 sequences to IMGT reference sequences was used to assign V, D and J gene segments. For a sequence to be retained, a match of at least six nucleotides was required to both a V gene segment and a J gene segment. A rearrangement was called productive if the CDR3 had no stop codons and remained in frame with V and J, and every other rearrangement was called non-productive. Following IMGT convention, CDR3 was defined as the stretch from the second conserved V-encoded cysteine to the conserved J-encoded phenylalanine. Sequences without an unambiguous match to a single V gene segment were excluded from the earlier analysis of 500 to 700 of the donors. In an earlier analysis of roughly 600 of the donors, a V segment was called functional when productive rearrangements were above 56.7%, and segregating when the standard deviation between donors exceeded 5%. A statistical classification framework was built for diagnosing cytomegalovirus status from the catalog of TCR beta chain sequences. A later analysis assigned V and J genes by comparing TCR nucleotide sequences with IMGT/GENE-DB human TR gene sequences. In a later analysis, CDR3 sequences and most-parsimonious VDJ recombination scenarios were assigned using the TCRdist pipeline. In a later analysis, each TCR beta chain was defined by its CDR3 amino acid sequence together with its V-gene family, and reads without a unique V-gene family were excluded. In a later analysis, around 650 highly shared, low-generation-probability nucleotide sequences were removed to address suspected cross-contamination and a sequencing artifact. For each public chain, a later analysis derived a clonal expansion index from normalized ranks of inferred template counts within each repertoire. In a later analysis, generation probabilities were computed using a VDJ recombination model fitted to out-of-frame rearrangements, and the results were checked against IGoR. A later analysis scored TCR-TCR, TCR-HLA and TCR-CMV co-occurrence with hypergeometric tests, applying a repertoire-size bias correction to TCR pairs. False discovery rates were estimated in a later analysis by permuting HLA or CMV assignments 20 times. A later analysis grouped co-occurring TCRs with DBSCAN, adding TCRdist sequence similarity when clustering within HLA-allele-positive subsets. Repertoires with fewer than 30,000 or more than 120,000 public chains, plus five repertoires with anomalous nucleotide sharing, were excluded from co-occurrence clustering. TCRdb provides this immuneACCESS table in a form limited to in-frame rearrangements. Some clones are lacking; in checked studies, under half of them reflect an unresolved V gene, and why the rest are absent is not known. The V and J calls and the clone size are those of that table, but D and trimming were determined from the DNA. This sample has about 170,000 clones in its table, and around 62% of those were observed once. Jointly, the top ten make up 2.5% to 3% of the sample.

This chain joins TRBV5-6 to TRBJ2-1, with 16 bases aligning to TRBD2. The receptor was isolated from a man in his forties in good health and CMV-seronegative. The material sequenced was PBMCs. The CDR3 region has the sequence CASSFPGTSGRARQFF. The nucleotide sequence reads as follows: TGTGCCAGCAGCTTTCCCGGGACTAGCGGGAGGGCCCGGCAGTTCTTC.